This TCR beta chain originates from a study of monozygotic twins with inflammatory bowel disease. TCRdb re-called the 5' RACE reads; one entry per CDR3 protein, DNA not given. The data show approximately 100,000 distinct CDR3 sequences, and the top ten clones hold around 12%. The CDR3 runs 15 residues. Per germline, CDR1 MGHRA and CDR2 YSYEKL. V is TRBV4-1 and J is TRBJ2-1; TCRdb returns TRBD1, unconfirmable since there is no DNA. The TCR was taken from a human donor with ulcerative colitis or Crohn's disease, or a healthy co-twin of an affected twin (not recorded which). Sequences were obtained from blood. CDR3 protein: CASSQYSGGLNEQFF.